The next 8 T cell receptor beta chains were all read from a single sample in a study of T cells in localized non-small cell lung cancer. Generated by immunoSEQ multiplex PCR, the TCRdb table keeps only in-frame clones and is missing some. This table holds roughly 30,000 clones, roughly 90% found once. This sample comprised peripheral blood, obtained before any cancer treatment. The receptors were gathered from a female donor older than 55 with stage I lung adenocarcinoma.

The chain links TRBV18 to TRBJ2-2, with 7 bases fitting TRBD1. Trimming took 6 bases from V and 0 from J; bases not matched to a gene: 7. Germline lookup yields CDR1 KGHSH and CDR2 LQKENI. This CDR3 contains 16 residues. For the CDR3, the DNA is TGTGCCAGCTCCCCTATAGGGGGCGCGAACACCGGGGAGCTGTTTTTT. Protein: CASSPIGGANTGELFF.

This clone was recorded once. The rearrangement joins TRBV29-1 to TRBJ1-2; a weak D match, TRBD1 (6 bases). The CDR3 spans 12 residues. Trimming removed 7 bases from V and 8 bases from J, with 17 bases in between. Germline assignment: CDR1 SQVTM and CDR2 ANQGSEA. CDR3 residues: CSGDRYREGYTF. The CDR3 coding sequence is TGCAGCGGTGACCGTTACAGGGAAGGCTACACCTTC.

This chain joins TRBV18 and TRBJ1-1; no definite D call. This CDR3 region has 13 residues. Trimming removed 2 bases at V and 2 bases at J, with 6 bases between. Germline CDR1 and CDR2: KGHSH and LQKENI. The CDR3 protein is CASSPNDNTEAFF. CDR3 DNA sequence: TGTGCCAGCTCACCAAATGATAACACTGAAGCTTTCTTT.

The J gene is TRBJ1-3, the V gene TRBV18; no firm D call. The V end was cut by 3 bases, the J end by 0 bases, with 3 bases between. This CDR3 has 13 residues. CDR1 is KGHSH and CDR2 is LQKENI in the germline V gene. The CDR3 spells CASSPRSGNTIYF. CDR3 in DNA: TGTGCCAGCTCACCTCGCTCTGGAAACACCATATATTTT.

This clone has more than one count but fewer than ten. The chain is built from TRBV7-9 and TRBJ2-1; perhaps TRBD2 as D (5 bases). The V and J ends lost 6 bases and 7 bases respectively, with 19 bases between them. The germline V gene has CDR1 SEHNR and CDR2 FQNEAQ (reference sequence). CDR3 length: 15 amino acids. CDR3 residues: CASSPQDSLINEQFF. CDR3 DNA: TGTGCCAGCAGTCCCCAGGACTCTCTAATAAATGAGCAGTTCTTC.

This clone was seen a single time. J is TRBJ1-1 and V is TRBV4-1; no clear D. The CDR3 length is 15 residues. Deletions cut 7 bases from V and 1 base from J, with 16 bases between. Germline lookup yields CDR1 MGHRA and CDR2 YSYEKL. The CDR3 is CASNSITRKNTEAFF. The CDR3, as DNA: TGCGCCAGCAACTCAATCACGAGGAAGAACACTGAAGCTTTCTTT.

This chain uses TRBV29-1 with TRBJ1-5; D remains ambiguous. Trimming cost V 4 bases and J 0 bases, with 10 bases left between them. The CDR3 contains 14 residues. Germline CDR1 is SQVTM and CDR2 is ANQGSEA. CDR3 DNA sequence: TGCAGCGTTGTGGGGATGGGTAGCAATCAGCCCCAGCATTTT. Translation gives CSVVGMGSNQPQHF.

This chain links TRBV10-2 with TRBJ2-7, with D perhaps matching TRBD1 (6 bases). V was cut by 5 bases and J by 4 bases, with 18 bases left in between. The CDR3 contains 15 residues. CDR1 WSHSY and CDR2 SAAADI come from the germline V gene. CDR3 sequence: CASSRAFTGSYEQYF. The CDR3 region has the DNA TGCGCCAGCAGTCGTGCTTTTACAGGGAGTTACGAGCAGTACTTC.